This T cell receptor beta chain came from a study of T cell repertoires in cytomegalovirus infection. Looking at the study overall: Public TCR beta signatures indicated both CMV infection and matching HLA type. General study points: HLA-C-restricted CMV clonotypes gave the most frequent clonotype in two of eight donors. Frequencies of public TCR beta families were cumulated, and this identified carriers of CMV plus the relevant HLA.

This clonotype occurred a few times. The antigen is undetermined. MiXCR, applied by TCRdb to the reads, yields one record per CDR3 protein. The sample contains some 120,000 distinct CDR3 sequences, roughly 9.1% of which appear only once. V dropped 7 bases and J dropped 5 bases, with 17 bases sitting between them. The germline V gene encodes CDR1 SQVTM and CDR2 ANQGSEA. CDR3 length: 14 residues. V is TRBV29-1 and J is TRBJ1-4; D unclear. Material: PBMCs, sequenced either directly or after in vitro stimulation (not recorded which). The clonotype originates from a human donor in good health (CMV status not recorded). Some clones in this sample may be carry-over from other donors' samples. The CDR3 protein is CSAGSGNQNEKLFF. CDR3 bases: TGCAGCGCCGGCTCTGGGAATCAGAATGAAAAACTGTTTTTT.